The present T cell receptor beta chain was sequenced within a study of blood T cell repertoires in COVID-19. Looking at the study overall: Nucleic acid was either cDNA or gDNA, and it came from T cells, B-cell-depleted T cells, or PBMCs.

For this clone: Different DNA sequences within this sample yield the same CDR3.

In the original analysis: Counts of nucleated cells, estimated from reference gene primer amplification, were obtained. TCRdb's copy holds only in-frame clones and misses some; the assay was immunoSEQ multiplex PCR. From that table come the V and J calls and clone size; the DNA was used to work out D and trimming. The sample contains about 250,000 clones, around 88% of which appear only once. Seattle-derived patients entered the study during active infection and were followed longitudinally. Trimming pared 2 bases from V and 7 bases from J, leaving 7 bases between. In germline, CDR1 is SGHRS, CDR2 YFSETQ. The CDR3 covers 11 residues.

Material: peripheral blood. The receptor was derived from a woman older than 75 with COVID-19, enrolled during active disease. The chain recombines TRBV5-1 with TRBJ2-7; D possibly corresponds to TRBD2 (5 bases). CDR3 DNA sequence: TGCGCCAGCAGCTTACGGGGAGAGCAGTACTTC. It codes for CASSLRGEQYF.